Listed below are T cell receptor beta chains from one sample, sequenced in a study of blood T cell repertoires in COVID-19. Repertoires were generated with immunoSEQ multiplex PCR, while TCRdb's copy carries only in-frame clones and drops some. Here the sample spans 170,000 or so clones, roughly 80% being singletons. Sequenced material: peripheral blood. All receptors derive from a man aged 18 to 30 with active or convalescent COVID-19. Each CDR3 is given with its conserved first and last residue. The D gene is left open where the match is weak. For some rows the clone size is stated as once, few or many, or as a class when expanded; others skip it.

j_call	v_call	d_call	clone_size	cdr3_nt	cdr3_aa
TRBJ2-1	TRBV5-1	NA	NA	TGCGCCAGCAGCTCCAGAACAAGCTCCTACAATGAGCAGTTCTTC	CASSSRTSSYNEQFF
TRBJ1-2	TRBV4-1	TRBD1	NA	TGCGCCAGCCGACCGACGAGGGACAGGGGCTATGGCTACACCTTC	CASRPTRDRGYGYTF
TRBJ1-5	TRBV10-3	NA	NA	TGTGCCATTTCGAGCCCCGGAGTTAGCAATCAGCCCCAGCATTTT	CAISSPGVSNQPQHF
TRBJ2-1	TRBV3-1/TRBV3-2	NA	NA	TGTGCCAGCAGCCTTCGACTAGTGGCTAGGAATGAGCAGTTCTTC	CASSLRLVARNEQFF
TRBJ1-2	TRBV4-3	TRBD1	NA	TGCGCCAGCAGCCACTTCTCTGGGGAAGGGACAGGTGGCTACACCTTC	CASSHFSGEGTGGYTF
TRBJ1-2	TRBV29-1	NA	NA	TGCAGCGTTGGAGACCTCAGTCTCTATGGCTACACCTTC	CSVGDLSLYGYTF
TRBJ1-1	TRBV5-1	TRBD1	NA	TGCGCCAGCAGCATCTATACAGGGGGCACTGAAGCTTTCTTT	CASSIYTGGTEAFF
TRBJ2-1	TRBV3-1/TRBV3-2	TRBD1	NA	TGTGCCAGCAGCCAAGGGGACAGGGGGCATTACAATGAGCAGTTCTTC	CASSQGDRGHYNEQFF
TRBJ2-5	TRBV3-1/TRBV3-2	NA	NA	TGTGCCAGCAGTCGCGCTCCGGCCCAGTACTTC	CASSRAPAQYF
TRBJ2-4	TRBV5-1	NA	NA	TGCGCCAGCAGCAGGGACACCAGCTTAGCCAAAAACATTCAGTACTTC	CASSRDTSLAKNIQYF
TRBJ1-6	TRBV5-6	TRBD1	NA	TGTGCCAGCAGCTCTCCGGGACAGACAAATTCACCCCTCCACTTT	CASSSPGQTNSPLHF
TRBJ1-1	TRBV12-3/TRBV12-4	NA	NA	TGTGCCAGCAGTTTAAGGCAGGGAGCTTTCTTT	CASSLRQGAFF
TRBJ2-1	TRBV7-2	TRBD2	NA	TGTGCCAGCAGCTGGACTAGCGGGATCGATGAGCAGTTCTTC	CASSWTSGIDEQFF
TRBJ1-6	TRBV19	NA	few	TGTGCCAGTAGTATAAGAGGGAATGCCCATAATTCACCCCTCCACTTT	CASSIRGNAHNSPLHF
TRBJ1-5	TRBV6-5	NA	NA	TGTGCCAGCAGTTTCGGGACTGGAAGTCAGCCCCAGCATTTT	CASSFGTGSQPQHF
TRBJ2-2	TRBV4-3	TRBD1	NA	TGCGCCAGCAGCCAAAAAGCAAGGGACAGGGGATACCCGAACACCGGGGAGCTGTTTTTT	CASSQKARDRGYPNTGELFF
TRBJ2-3	TRBV9	TRBD2	NA	TGTGCCAGCAGCGTAGGGCTAGCGGGGGTTGTGGATACGCAGTATTTT	CASSVGLAGVVDTQYF
TRBJ2-7	TRBV28	TRBD1	NA	TGTGCCAGCAGTCCCTGGACAGGGGGCACCTCCTACGAGCAGTACTTC	CASSPWTGGTSYEQYF
TRBJ2-1	TRBV28	NA	NA	TGTGCCTCGAGAGGGCCGGGGGATTACTCCTACAATGAGCAGTTCTTC	CASRGPGDYSYNEQFF
TRBJ2-2	TRBV15	TRBD2	NA	TGTGCCACCAGCAGAGATCGGACTAGCGGGAGGAATATCTCCGGGGAGCTGTTTTTT	CATSRDRTSGRNISGELFF
TRBJ1-6	TRBV5-6	NA	NA	TGTGCCAGCAGCCTGAACTTTAATTCACCCCTCCACTTT	CASSLNFNSPLHF
TRBJ2-1	TRBV29-1	TRBD2	few	TGCAGCGTCGCCGGGGGGGCGCGCCAAGCCTACAATGAGCAGTTCTTC	CSVAGGARQAYNEQFF
TRBJ2-6	TRBV9	TRBD2	once	TGTGCCAGCAGCGTAGCGGGCAGAGCAGCGGGAGTAACTGGGGCCAACGTCCTGACTTTC	CASSVAGRAAGVTGANVLTF
TRBJ2-1	TRBV19	TRBD2	NA	TGTGCCAGCAAACCTAGGGTAGCGGGGTTCAATGAGCAGTTCTTC	CASKPRVAGFNEQFF
TRBJ2-5	TRBV3-1/TRBV3-2	NA	NA	TGTGCCAGCAGCCAAGAGTTGGCGACCCAGTACTTC	CASSQELATQYF
TRBJ1-4	TRBV18	NA	NA	TGTGCCAGCTCATTACAGGGAAATGAAAAACTGTTTTTT	CASSLQGNEKLFF
TRBJ1-4	TRBV28	NA	NA	TGTGCCAGCAGAACGACATCTGCAACTAATGAAAAACTGTTTTTT	CASRTTSATNEKLFF
TRBJ1-2	TRBV14	NA	NA	TGTGCCAGCAGCCAAGGAAGAGGGTTAGCTAACTATGGCTACACCTTC	CASSQGRGLANYGYTF
TRBJ2-2	TRBV2	NA	NA	TGTGCCAGCACACGACAGACGAACACCGGGGAGCTGTTTTTT	CASTRQTNTGELFF
TRBJ2-4	TRBV11-2	NA	NA	TGTGCCAGCAGCTTATTCGGGATAACGGTAGCCAAAAACATTCAGTACTTC	CASSLFGITVAKNIQYF
TRBJ2-3	TRBV10-2	TRBD2	NA	TGCGCCAGCAGCGGACTAGCGGCTCGCACAAGCACAGATACGCAGTATTTT	CASSGLAARTSTDTQYF
TRBJ2-3	TRBV6-1	NA	NA	TGTGCCAGCAGTGAATTTTCGCGCGGAGATACGCAGTATTTT	CASSEFSRGDTQYF
TRBJ2-7	TRBV7-9	TRBD2	NA	TGTGCCAGCAACCTAGCGGGGGGGCCAAACGAGCAGTACTTC	CASNLAGGPNEQYF
TRBJ2-1	TRBV5-1	TRBD1	NA	TGCGCCAGCAGCTCGGACAGGGGCTGGAATGAGCAGTTCTTC	CASSSDRGWNEQFF
TRBJ1-5	TRBV6-2/TRBV6-3	NA	NA	TGTGCCAGCAGTTACGCTGGGGCAGGCAACCTTAGGCCCCAGCATTTT	CASSYAGAGNLRPQHF
TRBJ2-3	TRBV9	NA	once	TGTGCCAGCAGCGTAGAACATAGCACAGATACGCAGTATTTT	CASSVEHSTDTQYF
TRBJ2-1	TRBV9	NA	NA	TGTGCCAGCAGCGTAGACTTAGCGGCTCCCTACAATGAGCAGTTCTTC	CASSVDLAAPYNEQFF
TRBJ1-1	TRBV3-1/TRBV3-2	NA	NA	TGTGCCAGCAGCCAGGGCAGACACACTGAAGCTTTCTTT	CASSQGRHTEAFF
TRBJ2-2	TRBV7-8	NA	NA	TGTGCCACGTCCCTCCGGGACATTACCGGGGAGCTGTTTTTT	CATSLRDITGELFF
TRBJ2-7	TRBV6-5	TRBD1	NA	TGTGCCAGCAGTACCGGACAGGGGGGTACCTACGAGCAGTACTTC	CASSTGQGGTYEQYF
TRBJ1-4	TRBV11-2	NA	NA	TGTGCCAGCAGCTTAGAGGGGGCGGCAACTAATGAAAAACTGTTTTTT	CASSLEGAATNEKLFF
TRBJ2-7	TRBV28	TRBD2	NA	TGTGCCAGCAGTATTACGGGACTAGCGGACTACGAGCAGTACTTC	CASSITGLADYEQYF
TRBJ1-2	TRBV19	TRBD1	once	TGTGCCAGTAGGCTGACAGGGAACTATGGCTACACCTTC	CASRLTGNYGYTF
TRBJ1-5	TRBV7-8	TRBD1	NA	TGTGCCAGCAGCCGGCGGGACAGGGGGGGACAGCCCCAGCATTTT	CASSRRDRGGQPQHF
TRBJ2-1	TRBV5-6	TRBD2	NA	TGTGCCAGCACCCGTCTTTCATTGGGCGGGAGGGCTTGGAGTGAGCAGTTCTTC	CASTRLSLGGRAWSEQFF
TRBJ1-1	TRBV5-4	NA	NA	TGTGCCAGCAGCTTGGGAGGGAACACTGAAGCTTTCTTT	CASSLGGNTEAFF
TRBJ1-5	TRBV5-5	TRBD1	few	TGTGCCAGCTCAATACAGGGGGCGCGCGGGGTTAGTAATCAGCCCCAGCATTTT	CASSIQGARGVSNQPQHF
TRBJ2-3	TRBV29-1	TRBD2	NA	TGCAGCGCAGGAGCGGGGCTAACTGGGGATACGCAGTATTTT	CSAGAGLTGDTQYF
TRBJ1-5	TRBV27	NA	NA	TGTGCCAGCAGTTTATCGGGGGGGAGGCAGCCCCAGCATTTT	CASSLSGGRQPQHF
TRBJ1-1	TRBV19	TRBD1	NA	TGTGCCAGTAGTATTATGGGACAGGGGTCCTCGGCAAACACTGAAGCTTTCTTT	CASSIMGQGSSANTEAFF